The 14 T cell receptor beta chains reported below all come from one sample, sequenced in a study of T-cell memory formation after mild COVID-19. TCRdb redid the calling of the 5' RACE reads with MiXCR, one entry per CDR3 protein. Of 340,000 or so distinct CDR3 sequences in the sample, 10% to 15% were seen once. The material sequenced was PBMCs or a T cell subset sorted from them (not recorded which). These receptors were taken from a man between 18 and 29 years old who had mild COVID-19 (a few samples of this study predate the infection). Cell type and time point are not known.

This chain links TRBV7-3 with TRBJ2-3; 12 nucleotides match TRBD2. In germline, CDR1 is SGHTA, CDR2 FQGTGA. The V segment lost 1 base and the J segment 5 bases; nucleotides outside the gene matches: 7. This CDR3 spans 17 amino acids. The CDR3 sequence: CASSLNRPGLAGDTQYF. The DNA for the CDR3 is TGTGCCAGCAGCTTAAATCGCCCGGGACTAGCGGGAGATACGCAGTATTTT.

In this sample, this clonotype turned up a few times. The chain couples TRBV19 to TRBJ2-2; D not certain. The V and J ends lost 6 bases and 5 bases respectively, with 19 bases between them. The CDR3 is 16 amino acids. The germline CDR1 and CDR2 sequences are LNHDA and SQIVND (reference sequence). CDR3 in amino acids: CASRWGSSASTGELFF. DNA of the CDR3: TGTGCCAGTAGGTGGGGATCTTCGGCATCGACCGGGGAGCTGTTTTTT.

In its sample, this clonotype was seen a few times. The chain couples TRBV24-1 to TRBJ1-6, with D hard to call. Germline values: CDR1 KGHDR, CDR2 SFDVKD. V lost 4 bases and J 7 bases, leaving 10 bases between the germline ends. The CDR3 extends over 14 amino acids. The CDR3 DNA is TGTGCCACCAGTGAACGGGCTAACAATTCACCCCTCCACTTT. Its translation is CATSERANNSPLHF.

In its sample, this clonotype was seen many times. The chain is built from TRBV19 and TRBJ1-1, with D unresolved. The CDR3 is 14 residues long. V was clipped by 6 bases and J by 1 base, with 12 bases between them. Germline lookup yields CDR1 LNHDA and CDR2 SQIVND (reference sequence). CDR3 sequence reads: CASRDGGRNTEAFF. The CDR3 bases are TGTGCCAGTAGAGACGGCGGCCGGAACACTGAAGCTTTCTTT.

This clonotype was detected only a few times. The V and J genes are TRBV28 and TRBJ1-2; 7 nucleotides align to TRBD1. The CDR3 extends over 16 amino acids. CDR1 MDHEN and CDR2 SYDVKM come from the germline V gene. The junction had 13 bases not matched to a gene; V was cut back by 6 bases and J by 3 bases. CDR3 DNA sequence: TGTGCCAGCAGCCCCTTCAAGGGGGCCCTGGACTATGGCTACACCTTC. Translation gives CASSPFKGALDYGYTF.

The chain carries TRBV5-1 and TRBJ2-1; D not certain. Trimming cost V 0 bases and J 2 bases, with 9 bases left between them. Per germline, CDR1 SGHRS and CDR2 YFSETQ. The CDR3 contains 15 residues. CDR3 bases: TGCGCCAGCAGCTTGGGGCACCTCACCTACAATGAGCAGTTCTTC. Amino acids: CASSLGHLTYNEQFF.

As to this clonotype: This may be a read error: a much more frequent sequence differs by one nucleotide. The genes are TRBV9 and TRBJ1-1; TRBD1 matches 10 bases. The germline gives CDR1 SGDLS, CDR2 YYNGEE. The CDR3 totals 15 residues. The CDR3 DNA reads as TGTGCCAGCAGCTCTACCGGGACAGGGGTCGCTGAAGCTTTATTT. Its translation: CASSSTGTGVAEALF.

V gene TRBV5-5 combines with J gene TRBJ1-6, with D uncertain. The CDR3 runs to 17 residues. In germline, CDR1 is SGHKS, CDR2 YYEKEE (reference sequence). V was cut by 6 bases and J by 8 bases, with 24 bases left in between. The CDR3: CASTSRWLPASDSPLHF. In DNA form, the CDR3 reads TGTGCCAGCACTTCGAGGTGGCTCCCGGCTAGTGATTCACCCCTCCACTTT.

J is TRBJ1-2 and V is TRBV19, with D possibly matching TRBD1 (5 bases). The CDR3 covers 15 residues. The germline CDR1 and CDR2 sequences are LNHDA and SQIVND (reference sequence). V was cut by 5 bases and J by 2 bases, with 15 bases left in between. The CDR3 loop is CASSPSGRGNYGYTF. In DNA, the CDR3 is TGTGCCAGTAGTCCCTCTGGGAGGGGAAACTATGGCTACACCTTC.

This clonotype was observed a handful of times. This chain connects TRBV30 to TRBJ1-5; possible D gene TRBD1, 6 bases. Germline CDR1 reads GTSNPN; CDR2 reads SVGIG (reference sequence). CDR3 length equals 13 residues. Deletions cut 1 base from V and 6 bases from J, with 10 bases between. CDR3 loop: CAWSEGVSQPQHF. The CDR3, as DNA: TGTGCCTGGAGTGAGGGGGTCAGTCAGCCCCAGCATTTT.

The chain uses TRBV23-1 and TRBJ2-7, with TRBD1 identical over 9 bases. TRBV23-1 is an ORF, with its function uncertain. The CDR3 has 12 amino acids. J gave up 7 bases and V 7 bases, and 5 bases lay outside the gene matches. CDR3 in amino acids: CASTYRGQEQYV. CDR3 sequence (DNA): TGCGCCAGCACATACAGGGGGCAAGAGCAGTACGTC.

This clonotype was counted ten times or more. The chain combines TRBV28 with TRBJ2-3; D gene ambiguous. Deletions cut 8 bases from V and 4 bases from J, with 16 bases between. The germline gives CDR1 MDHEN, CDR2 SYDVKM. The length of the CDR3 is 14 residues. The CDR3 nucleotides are TGTGCCAGCCAATCCTCTAACACGCCAGATACGCAGTATTTT. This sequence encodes CASQSSNTPDTQYF.

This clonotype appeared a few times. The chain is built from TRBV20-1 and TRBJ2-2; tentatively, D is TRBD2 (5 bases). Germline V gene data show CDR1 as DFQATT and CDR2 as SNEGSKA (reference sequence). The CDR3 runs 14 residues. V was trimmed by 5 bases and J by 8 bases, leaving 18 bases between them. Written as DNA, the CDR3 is TGCAGTGCTCTACGTCGGGGATTGGGTGGGGAGCTGTTTTTT. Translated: CSALRRGLGGELFF.

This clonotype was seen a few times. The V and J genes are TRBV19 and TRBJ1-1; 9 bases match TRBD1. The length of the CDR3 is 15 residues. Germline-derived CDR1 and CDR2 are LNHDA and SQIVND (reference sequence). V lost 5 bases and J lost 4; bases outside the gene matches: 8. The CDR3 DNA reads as TGTGCCAGTAGTTTTCCACAGGGGGCCGGCACTGAAGCTTTCTTT. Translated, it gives CASSFPQGAGTEAFF.